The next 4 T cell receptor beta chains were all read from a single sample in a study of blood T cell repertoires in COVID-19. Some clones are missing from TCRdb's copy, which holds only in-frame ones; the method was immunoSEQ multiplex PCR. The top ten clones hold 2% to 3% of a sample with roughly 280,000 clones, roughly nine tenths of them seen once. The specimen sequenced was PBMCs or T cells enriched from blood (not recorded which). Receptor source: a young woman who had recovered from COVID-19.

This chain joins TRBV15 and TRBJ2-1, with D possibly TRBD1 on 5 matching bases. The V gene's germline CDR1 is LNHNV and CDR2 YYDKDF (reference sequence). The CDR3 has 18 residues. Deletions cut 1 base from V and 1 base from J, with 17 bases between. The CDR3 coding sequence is TGTGCCACCAGCAGAGGATTGTTTAGTCAGGGATCCTACAATGAGCAGTTCTTC. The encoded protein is CATSRGLFSQGSYNEQFF.

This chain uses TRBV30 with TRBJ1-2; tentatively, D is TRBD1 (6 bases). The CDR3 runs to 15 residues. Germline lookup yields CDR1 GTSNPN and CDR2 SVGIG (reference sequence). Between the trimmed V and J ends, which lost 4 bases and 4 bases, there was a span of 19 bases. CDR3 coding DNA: TGTGCCTGGACCCCGACCGGGACACCTTTCTATGGCTACACCTTC. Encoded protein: CAWTPTGTPFYGYTF. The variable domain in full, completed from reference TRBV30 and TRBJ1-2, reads SQTIHQWPATLVQPVGSPLSLECTVEGTSNPNLYWYRQAAGRGLQLLFYSVGIGQISSEVPQNLSASRPQDRQFILSSKKLLLSDSGFYLCAWTPTGTPFYGYTFGSGTRLTVV.

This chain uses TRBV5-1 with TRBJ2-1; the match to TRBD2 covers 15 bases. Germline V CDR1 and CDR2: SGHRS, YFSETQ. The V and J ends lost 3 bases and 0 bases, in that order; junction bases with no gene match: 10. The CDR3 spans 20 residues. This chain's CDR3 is CASSSLGLAGGLSSYNEQFF. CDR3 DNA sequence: TGCGCCAGCAGCTCCCTGGGACTAGCGGGGGGCTTGAGCTCCTACAATGAGCAGTTCTTC.

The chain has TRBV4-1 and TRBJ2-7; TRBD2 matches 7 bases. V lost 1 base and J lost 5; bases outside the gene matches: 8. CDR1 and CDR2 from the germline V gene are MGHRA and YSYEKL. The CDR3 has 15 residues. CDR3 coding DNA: TGCGCCAGCAGCCAAGTTCGGGGGGTTCAGGACGAGCAGTACTTC. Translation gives CASSQVRGVQDEQYF.